A selection of T cell receptor beta chains follows, all from one sample in a study of cytomegalovirus exposure and HLA in healthy donors. Sequenced by immunoSEQ multiplex PCR; TCRdb stores in-frame clones only, minus some. The table shows 100,000 or so clones, with 70% to 80% occurring only once. Sequencing was performed on PBMCs. The source is a female donor in good health and CMV-seropositive. Each CDR3 is given with its conserved first and last residue. A D gene is named only where the DNA matches it firmly. The listing skips clone size in some rows; elsewhere it reads once, few, many or a size class.

size	J	D	V	DNA	CDR3
.	TRBJ1-2	.	TRBV7-9	TGTGCCAGCAGCATCGGACAGAGCTATGGCTACACCTTC	CASSIGQSYGYTF
.	TRBJ1-5	TRBD1	TRBV19	TGTGCCAGTAGTATTCGGACAGGGCCCTTTGATCCGCAGCCCCAGCATTTT	CASSIRTGPFDPQPQHF
.	TRBJ1-2	.	TRBV6-1	TGTGCCAGCAGTGACACAGCTAACTATGGCTACACCTTC	CASSDTANYGYTF
few	TRBJ1-2	.	TRBV11-2	TGTGCCAGCAGCCCTGCGGTTCCCTATGGCTACACCTTC	CASSPAVPYGYTF
.	TRBJ1-1	.	TRBV7-9	TGTGCCAGCAGCTGGTTTACAGGGAAGCCTGAAGCTTTCTTT	CASSWFTGKPEAFF
.	TRBJ2-4	TRBD1	TRBV11-2	TGTGCCAGCAGCTTAGCGGTAGGGGGCCTGGGGGCGGAAAACAGTCAGTACTTC	CASSLAVGGLGAENSQYF
.	TRBJ2-2	.	TRBV5-5	TGTGCCAGCAGCGTTCTAGCGTACACCGGGGAGCTGTTTTTT	CASSVLAYTGELFF
.	TRBJ2-3	.	TRBV10-3	TGTGCCATCAGTGCGGCCGGGACTAGCACAGATACGCAGTATTTT	CAISAAGTSTDTQYF
.	TRBJ1-2	.	TRBV4-3	TGCGCCAGCAGCCAAGGATGGGGGGACTATGGCTACACCTTC	CASSQGWGDYGYTF
once	TRBJ2-5	.	TRBV7-9	TGTGCCAGCAGCCCTGTGGGGCGGCAAGAGACCCAGTACTTC	CASSPVGRQETQYF